Listed here are 14 T cell receptor beta chains from one sample, sequenced in a study of Ad26.COV2.S vaccination and SARS-CoV-2 variants. Sequencing used immunoSEQ multiplex PCR; TCRdb keeps in-frame clones, though not all of them. Of about 350,000 clones listed, roughly 89% were seen once; the top ten hold roughly 5%. Treatment noted: 15 to 20 received Ad26.COV2.S at low or high dose, single or two shots; about 5 received placebo; per-sample allocation not given. All samples were drawn on day 63, counting from the first vaccine or placebo injection. Material: peripheral blood, obtained in a trial of Ad26.COV2.S vaccine versus placebo. The source of these receptors is a person between 18 and 65 years old who received the Ad26.COV2.S COVID-19 vaccine or a placebo.

This chain connects TRBV28 to TRBJ1-1, with TRBD1 as a possible D gene (6 bases). Germline assignment: CDR1 MDHEN and CDR2 SYDVKM. The CDR3 length is 15 residues. With 3 bases removed from V and 5 bases from J, the gap between germline ends came to 16 bases. The CDR3 DNA follows: TGTGCCAGCAGTTTCGGGGGGCGGGACGGTACTGAAGCTTTCTTT. Its translation is CASSFGGRDGTEAFF. The full variable domain, in which reference TRBV28 and TRBJ1-1 provide the parts outside the CDR3, is DVKVTQSSRYLVKRTGEKVFLECVQDMDHENMFWYRQDPGLGLRLIYFSYDVKMKEKGDIPEGYSVSREKKERFSLILESASTNQTSMYLCASSFGGRDGTEAFFGQGTRLTVV.

The chain is built from TRBV11-2 and TRBJ2-3; D not resolved. The germline V and J ends were trimmed by 2 bases and 2 bases, with 11 bases remaining between them. Germline V CDR1 and CDR2: SGHAT, FQNNGV. The CDR3 runs 15 residues. CDR3 amino acids: CASSLSLGNTDTQYF. Written as DNA, the CDR3 is TGTGCCAGCAGCTTATCCCTGGGAAACACAGATACGCAGTATTTT.

This chain connects TRBV3-1 (or the pseudogene TRBV3-2) to TRBJ2-2; D may be TRBD1 (5 bases). Germline V lookup: CDR1 LGHDT, CDR2 YNNKEL (reference sequence). V lost 4 bases and J 0 bases, leaving 12 bases between the germline ends. CDR3 length: 16 residues. CDR3 sequence: CASSLRTLANTGELFF. As DNA, the CDR3 is TGTGCCAGCAGCCTCCGGACACTCGCGAACACCGGGGAGCTGTTTTTT.

The chain is built from TRBV27 and TRBJ2-3, with D maybe TRBD2 (5 bases). Germline V CDR1 and CDR2: MNHEY, SMNVEV (reference sequence). This CDR3 is built from 16 residues. Trimming took 4 bases from V and 6 from J, leaving 20 bases between them. CDR3 in amino acids: CASSSIEAALGDTQYF. The CDR3 DNA reads TGTGCCAGCAGTTCCATCGAAGCGGCACTCGGGGATACGCAGTATTTT.

This chain links TRBV7-2 with TRBJ1-6, with 7 bases identical to TRBD1. This CDR3 spans 15 amino acids. Germline-derived CDR1 and CDR2 are SGHTA and FQGNSA. Trimming removed 3 bases from V and 1 base from J; junction bases left unmatched: 0. CDR3 sequence (DNA): TGTGCCAGCAGCTTGGACAGGTCCTATAATTCACCCCTCCACTTT. Its protein product is CASSLDRSYNSPLHF.

This chain uses TRBV5-4 with TRBJ2-7; 11 bases agree with TRBD1. The CDR3 has 15 residues. J was trimmed by 2 bases and V by 4 bases; bases with no gene match: 5. Germline V CDR1 and CDR2: SGHNT, YYREEE (reference sequence). Written as DNA, the CDR3 is TGTGCCAGCAGCCGGGGACAGGGGGGAGCCTACGAGCAGTACTTC. Translated, it gives CASSRGQGGAYEQYF. Based on the CDR3 plus reference TRBV5-4 and TRBJ2-7, the full variable domain is ETGVTQSPTHLIKTRGQQVTLRCSSQSGHNTVSWYQQALGQGPQFIFQYYREEENGRGNFPPRFSGLQFPNYSSELNVNALELDDSALYLCASSRGQGGAYEQYFGPGTRLTVT.

The chain carries TRBV6-5 and TRBJ1-1; TRBD1 matches at 8 bases. The length of the CDR3 is 14 residues. Germline V gene sequence: CDR1 MNHEY, CDR2 SVGAGI. V was pared by 5 bases and J by 4 bases, with 6 bases of the junction left unmatched. DNA of the CDR3: TGTGCCAGCAGTCGGACAGGGATGATCACTGAAGCTTTCTTT. Residues: CASSRTGMITEAFF.

V and J are TRBV28 and TRBJ2-3; the D gene is possibly TRBD1 (7 bases). CDR1 and CDR2 (germline): MDHEN, SYDVKM. V dropped 4 bases and J dropped 3 bases, with 14 bases sitting between them. This CDR3 is 15 amino acids long. The CDR3 bases are TGTGCCAGCAGTTCCCCAGGGGGGCGTACAGATACGCAGTATTTT. This translates into CASSSPGGRTDTQYF.

V usage is TRBV15 and J usage is TRBJ2-7; the D gene is possibly TRBD1 (5 bases). Germline CDR1 reads LNHNV; CDR2 reads YYDKDF (reference sequence). The V gene lost 3 bases and the J gene lost 1 base, with 16 bases spanning the gap. There are 16 residues in the CDR3. The CDR3 here is CATSSYDRDRSYEQYF. CDR3 bases: TGTGCCACCAGCAGCTACGACCGTGACAGATCCTACGAGCAGTACTTC. The variable domain in full, with the rest retrieved from reference TRBV15 and TRBJ2-7, is DAMVIQNPRYQVTQFGKPVTLSCSQTLNHNVMYWYQQKSSQAPKLLFHYYDKDFNNEADTPDNFQSRRPNTSFCFLDIRSPGLGDTAMYLCATSSYDRDRSYEQYFGPGTRLTVT.

The rearrangement links TRBV29-1 to TRBJ1-2; D not certain. Germline lookup yields CDR1 SQVTM and CDR2 ANQGSEA. V was shortened by 5 bases and J by 4 bases, with 23 bases between the two germline ends. The CDR3 covers 16 residues. The DNA for the CDR3 is TGCAGCGTTCTTCTGGTGGCTCAGTCTTTCTCCTATGGCTACACCTTC. It specifies CSVLLVAQSFSYGYTF.

This rearrangement joins TRBV11-2 to TRBJ1-1; possible D gene TRBD1, 6 bases. Trimming took 5 bases from V and 7 from J, leaving 14 bases between them. The CDR3 is 13 amino acids. Germline assignment: CDR1 SGHAT and CDR2 FQNNGV. This chain's CDR3 is CASSKTGLLEAFF. The DNA of the CDR3 is TGTGCCAGCAGCAAAACAGGGCTTCTTGAAGCTTTCTTT.

The chain has TRBV7-8 and TRBJ1-6; 7 nucleotides line up with TRBD1. V was pared by 5 bases and J by 9 bases, with 10 bases of the junction left unmatched. This CDR3 has 15 amino acids. CDR1 is SGHVS and CDR2 is FQNEAQ in the germline V gene. CDR3 coding DNA: TGTGCCAGCAGCCAGAGAACACAGGGGTCTTCACCCCTCCACTTT. It codes for CASSQRTQGSSPLHF.

The V gene is TRBV5-4, the J gene TRBJ2-2, with D possibly matching TRBD2 (5 bases). Germline loops: CDR1 SGHNT, CDR2 YYREEE (reference sequence). There are 12 residues in the CDR3. V lost 4 bases, J lost 8 bases, and 9 bases lay in between. CDR3: CASSHGGGELFF. The CDR3 DNA reads as TGTGCCAGCAGCCACGGAGGTGGGGAGCTGTTTTTT.

V gene TRBV7-2 combines with J gene TRBJ1-2; 8 bases map to TRBD1. V lost 3 bases to trimming and J lost 2 bases; unmatched junction nucleotides: 14. The germline gives CDR1 SGHTA, CDR2 FQGNSA. The CDR3 extends over 18 amino acids. DNA of the CDR3: TGTGCCAGCAGCTTCCCCCGAGGACAGGGCCTAACCAACTATGGCTACACCTTC. This gives the protein CASSFPRGQGLTNYGYTF.